This T cell receptor beta chain was found in a study of chemoradiotherapy in HPV16-positive cancers. Over chemoradiotherapy, repertoires were sampled more than once. Measured with immunoSEQ multiplex PCR; TCRdb has only the in-frame clones, and not every one. The top ten hold 8% to 9.5% of the sample, which has 2,500 to 3,500 clones, around 72% seen once. In regard to this clone: The antigen is unknown.

Study-wide results and limits: Candidate HPV-specific clones and E7-related TCR motifs grew in tumor during treatment.

This TCR came from a human donor with HPV-associated anogenital cancer. The input for sequencing was tumor tissue, taken from a patient who underwent chemoradiotherapy.

This chain's CDR3 is CASSYDRVQETQYF. CDR3 sequence (DNA): TGCGCCAGCAGCTACGACAGGGTCCAAGAGACCCAGTACTTC. The gene calls are TRBV5-1 and TRBJ2-5; the match to TRBD1 covers 7 bases. V shed 3 bases and J 1 base; nucleotides not matched to a gene: 3. The V gene's germline CDR1 is SGHRS and CDR2 YFSETQ. This CDR3 has 14 amino acids.